This TCR beta chain was observed in a study of Graves' ophthalmopathy and Graves' hyperthyroidism. Overall study context: Untreated patients at initial diagnosis provided peripheral blood.

Trimming at V came to 6 bases and at J to 6 bases, leaving 17 bases not matched to a gene. This CDR3 is 17 amino acids long. Looked up from germline, CDR1 is SNHLY and CDR2 is FYNNEI. In the case of this clonotype: The antigen is undetermined.

General study results and limits: A model of 13 signatures distinguished ophthalmopathy from stable hyperthyroidism at approximately 89% sensitivity and roughly 81% specificity.

Calling hyperthyroidism stable required that no ophthalmopathy show up within 18 months of follow-up. Researchers turned away patients with other autoimmune diseases, uncontrolled infections, pregnancy or lactation. Amplification targeted the TCR beta CDR3 regions, with RNA transcripts as the source material. First-round RT-PCR relied on HTBI primers, and a second-round multiplex PCR came next. TCRdb re-derived calls from the multiplex PCR reads in MiXCR, one entry per CDR3 protein. The table shows a few hundred thousand distinct CDR3 sequences, with 20% to 25% occurring only once. The chain is built from TRBV2 and TRBJ2-5; TRBD2 matches 9 bases. This clonotype was sampled from a woman aged 18-29 years with stable Graves' hyperthyroidism. Sequenced material: peripheral blood. The CDR3 is CASRNGPNISGSKTQYF. DNA for the CDR3: TGTGCCAGCAGAAATGGCCCCAATATTAGCGGGAGCAAGACCCAGTACTTC.